The sequence of this TCR beta chain was determined in a study of blood T cell repertoires in COVID-19. Sequencing used immunoSEQ multiplex PCR; TCRdb keeps in-frame clones, though not all of them. The sample carries 350,000 or so clones, 88% recorded once. Looked up from germline, CDR1 is LGHDT and CDR2 is YNNKEL (reference sequence). Unmatched junction bases numbered 2, after V lost 1 base and J lost 2 bases. The CDR3 sequence is 16 residues long. This clonotype was obtained from a woman aged 25 to 45 who had been exposed to COVID-19. Sequenced sample: PBMCs or T cells enriched from blood (not recorded which). The chain has TRBV3-1 (or the pseudogene TRBV3-2) and TRBJ2-3, with 11 bases identical to TRBD2. CDR3 DNA: TGTGCCAGCAGCCAAGGGACTAGCGGGTTCACAGATACGCAGTATTTT. Protein product: CASSQGTSGFTDTQYF.